This TCR beta chain was sequenced during a study of spatial heterogeneity in lung cancer (dated by TCRdb to the late 2010s). Regarding the study in general: More beta-chain than alpha-chain transcripts were consistently detected, likely reflecting higher beta-chain transcript abundance. In the raw uncorrected reads, each unique combination of TCR and UMI appeared more than ten times on average. The study quantitatively compared TCR alpha and beta repertoires across multiple tumor regions, matched nontumor lung and blood in non-small cell lung cancer. Nonsynonymous mutation counts, determined by whole-exome sequencing of tumor tissue, were related to TCR repertoire features. At surgery, both alpha and beta chains were TCR-sequenced in some 220 tumor regions, fewer than 80 matched nontumor lung samples and a few dozen PBMC samples. Results the study describes overall, beyond this receptor: Ubiquitous expanded tumor TCRs were found in blood more often at tumor resection than at routine follow-up. Confirming at a functional level the hypothesis that regional TCRs recognize regional mutations was considered to require additional single-cell paired TCR alpha and beta sequencing.

Ten or more counts support this clonotype. There is no known antigen for this receptor. Per-nucleotide qualities are absent, and no much larger clonotype sits a single base away. Explained via the paper, the time point label denotes: sample taken at primary tumor resection. Without any cell sorting, TCR sequencing was performed on whole RNA extracted either from tumor and nontumor lung tissue or from cryopreserved PBMC samples. Donors were under 95 patients with early-stage, untreated non-small cell lung cancer from the lung TRACERx cohort. Patients were selected for TCR sequencing only if sufficient RNA was available from at least two tumor regions. Library construction relied on 5' RACE. TCRdb records NextSeq 500 as the sequencer. In the TCR library protocol, a unique molecular identifier was attached to each TCR cDNA molecule so that PCR and sequencing errors could be corrected. The published analysis was carried out like this. TCR identification, UMI-based error correction and CDR3 extraction were all carried out with Decombinator tools. TCRs above a frequency of 2 per 1,000, corresponding to the top 1% of the tumor frequency distribution, were defined as expanded. Rényi diversity was computed with the R vegan package after subsampling each repertoire 100 times to 5,000 TCRs. CDR3 similarity networks were built from amino acid triplet string-kernel similarity, with CDR3s being connected when pairwise similarity was above 0.82. In TCRdb, the public reads were trimmed at Q25 with fastp and aligned with MiXCR, with productive beta chains retained. When rows share a CDR3 protein, they turn into one entry using the most common DNA and genes. The V and J calls come from TCRdb's annotation, not from the publication. This sample lists 35,000 to 55,000 distinct CDR3 sequences; approximately 7% were detected once. Around 43% of the sample is in the top ten clones.

The sequences come from PBMCs, collected at surgery. The sequence was collected from a female donor with early-stage non-small cell lung cancer.

The DNA sequence follows: TGTGCCAGCCGCTCTGAGACAGAGACCTACAATGAGCAGTTCTTC. Its translation reads: CASRSETETYNEQFF. Here the chain combines TRBV3-1 and TRBJ2-1; TRBD1 might be the D gene, on 5 matching bases. The CDR3 contains 15 residues, cysteine and phenylalanine counted. Only the CDR3 DNA is retained, 45 bases long and in frame from the first base. V loses 8 bases, J loses 2 bases, and the germline ends lie 16 bases apart. CDR1 LGHDT and CDR2 YNNKEL were looked up in the germline V gene (reference sequence).